This is a list of T cell receptor beta chains from one sample in a study of CD4 T cells in relation to SARS-CoV-2 and coronaviruses. Their antigens are not known. Assay used: immunoSEQ multiplex PCR; TCRdb lists only in-frame clones, some missing. This sample carries 25,000 to 30,000 clones, 73% of them seen once, and the ten largest clones take around a fifth. Material: CD4+ T cells from PBMCs, cultured in vitro. The receptor source for this set is a human donor in good health. The CDR3 runs from the conserved cysteine through the conserved F or W. Fields, in order: clone size, J gene, V gene, D gene, CDR3 length, CDR3 DNA, CDR3 protein. The D gene is left open where the match is weak. Size tells how often a clone was seen (once, few, many) or the class of an expanded clone, and some rows leave it out.

clone_size: .; j_call: TRBJ1-5; v_call: TRBV6-5; d_call: TRBD1; cdr3_length: 15; cdr3_nt: TGTGCCAGCAGGCTAACAGGGGTCGTCGGCCAGCCCCAGCATTTT; cdr3_aa: CASRLTGVVGQPQHF
clone_size: .; j_call: TRBJ1-4; v_call: TRBV7-2; d_call: .; cdr3_length: 18; cdr3_nt: TGTGCCAGCAGTCCTAATCTGGTGGGAATGTTCGCTAATGAAAAACTGTTTTTT; cdr3_aa: CASSPNLVGMFANEKLFF
clone_size: .; j_call: TRBJ1-1; v_call: TRBV6-6; d_call: TRBD1; cdr3_length: 14; cdr3_nt: TGTGCCAACGCAACGACAGGGGTTTACACTGAAGCTTTCTTT; cdr3_aa: CANATTGVYTEAFF
clone_size: .; j_call: TRBJ1-1; v_call: TRBV2; d_call: .; cdr3_length: 12; cdr3_nt: TGTGCCAGCAGTGAGGGGAACACTGAAGCTTTCTTT; cdr3_aa: CASSEGNTEAFF
clone_size: .; j_call: TRBJ1-1; v_call: TRBV9; d_call: TRBD1; cdr3_length: 15; cdr3_nt: TGTGCCAGCAGCGGAGGGACAGGGGGCTGGACTGAAGCTTTCTTT; cdr3_aa: CASSGGTGGWTEAFF
clone_size: .; j_call: TRBJ2-7; v_call: TRBV11-2; d_call: TRBD2; cdr3_length: 15; cdr3_nt: TGTGCCAGCAGCTTAGAAACTAGCGTATCCTACGAGCAGTACTTC; cdr3_aa: CASSLETSVSYEQYF
clone_size: .; j_call: TRBJ2-7; v_call: TRBV11-2; d_call: TRBD1; cdr3_length: 14; cdr3_nt: TGTGCCAGCAGCTTCGACAGGGGGCGCCACGAGCAGTACTTC; cdr3_aa: CASSFDRGRHEQYF
clone_size: once; j_call: TRBJ1-1; v_call: TRBV2; d_call: .; cdr3_length: 13; cdr3_nt: TGTGCCAGCAGTGCCAGGGGTGGCGCTGAAGCTTTCTTT; cdr3_aa: CASSARGGAEAFF
clone_size: .; j_call: TRBJ1-1; v_call: TRBV5-4; d_call: .; cdr3_length: 13; cdr3_nt: TGTGCCAGCAGCCCGCGGGGGAACACTGAAGCTTTCTTT; cdr3_aa: CASSPRGNTEAFF
clone_size: .; j_call: TRBJ1-1; v_call: TRBV7-9; d_call: .; cdr3_length: 14; cdr3_nt: TGTGCCAGCAGCTTAGGAGGGGCGGGCACTGAAGCTTTCTTT; cdr3_aa: CASSLGGAGTEAFF
clone_size: .; j_call: TRBJ1-5; v_call: TRBV7-7; d_call: TRBD1; cdr3_length: 16; cdr3_nt: TGTGCCAGCGGGATGACAGGGGGCGCGGCTAATCAGCCCCAGCATTTT; cdr3_aa: CASGMTGGAANQPQHF
clone_size: .; j_call: TRBJ1-2; v_call: TRBV5-6; d_call: TRBD1; cdr3_length: 13; cdr3_nt: TGTGCCAGCAGCACCCAGGGGGGCTATGGCTACACCTTC; cdr3_aa: CASSTQGGYGYTF
clone_size: .; j_call: TRBJ1-1; v_call: TRBV30; d_call: .; cdr3_length: 14; cdr3_nt: TGTGCCTGGACTTCCCTTTCCTGGAACACTGAAGCTTTCTTT; cdr3_aa: CAWTSLSWNTEAFF
clone_size: .; j_call: TRBJ2-2; v_call: TRBV18; d_call: TRBD2; cdr3_length: 16; cdr3_nt: TGTGCCAGCTCACCCACGGGACTAGCGGGCACCGGGGAGCTGTTTTTT; cdr3_aa: CASSPTGLAGTGELFF
clone_size: .; j_call: TRBJ2-2; v_call: TRBV6-5; d_call: TRBD1; cdr3_length: 14; cdr3_nt: TGTGCCAGCAGATTGACAGGGGGGACCGGGGAGCTGTTTTTT; cdr3_aa: CASRLTGGTGELFF
clone_size: .; j_call: TRBJ1-2; v_call: TRBV5-1; d_call: TRBD1; cdr3_length: 15; cdr3_nt: TGCGCCAGCAGTCCCTCGACAGGGGGGGCCAATGGCTACACCTTC; cdr3_aa: CASSPSTGGANGYTF
clone_size: once; j_call: TRBJ2-7; v_call: TRBV5-1; d_call: .; cdr3_length: 12; cdr3_nt: TGCGCCAGCAGTACAGGGATGACCGAGCAGTACTTC; cdr3_aa: CASSTGMTEQYF
clone_size: .; j_call: TRBJ2-5; v_call: TRBV7-2; d_call: .; cdr3_length: 16; cdr3_nt: TGTGCCAGCAGCTTAGCCTTCGGGTCGCGTCAAGAGACCCAGTACTTC; cdr3_aa: CASSLAFGSRQETQYF
clone_size: .; j_call: TRBJ2-3; v_call: TRBV2; d_call: TRBD2; cdr3_length: 14; cdr3_nt: TGTGCCAGCAGGGGGGGACTAGCCCCAGATACGCAGTATTTT; cdr3_aa: CASRGGLAPDTQYF
clone_size: once; j_call: TRBJ2-1; v_call: TRBV7-9; d_call: .; cdr3_length: 15; cdr3_nt: TGTGCCAGCAGCTCTTCGGGAGTTTCCTACAATGAGCAGTTCTTC; cdr3_aa: CASSSSGVSYNEQFF
clone_size: .; j_call: TRBJ2-1; v_call: TRBV11-2; d_call: .; cdr3_length: 14; cdr3_nt: TGTGCCAGCAGCCCCGCGGGGTTAGGCAATGAGCAGTTCTTC; cdr3_aa: CASSPAGLGNEQFF
clone_size: .; j_call: TRBJ1-2; v_call: TRBV28; d_call: .; cdr3_length: 11; cdr3_nt: TGTGCCAGCAGTTTACACGGGGACTACACCTTC; cdr3_aa: CASSLHGDYTF
clone_size: .; j_call: TRBJ1-2; v_call: TRBV19; d_call: TRBD1; cdr3_length: 14; cdr3_nt: TGTGCCAGTAGTATAGGACAGGGGAACTATGGCTACACCTTC; cdr3_aa: CASSIGQGNYGYTF
clone_size: .; j_call: TRBJ2-3; v_call: TRBV4-3; d_call: TRBD2; cdr3_length: 16; cdr3_nt: TGCGCCAGCAGCTTCCTCCCACGGGAGGGCCGGGATACGCAGTATTTT; cdr3_aa: CASSFLPREGRDTQYF
clone_size: once; j_call: TRBJ2-7; v_call: TRBV14; d_call: TRBD1; cdr3_length: 16; cdr3_nt: TGTGCCAGCAGCCAGACATATAACCTCCAGGGGGACGAGCAGTACTTC; cdr3_aa: CASSQTYNLQGDEQYF
clone_size: .; j_call: TRBJ2-2; v_call: TRBV2; d_call: TRBD1; cdr3_length: 15; cdr3_nt: TGTGCCAGCGCCTGGGACAGCTCGAACACCGGGGAGCTGTTTTTT; cdr3_aa: CASAWDSSNTGELFF
clone_size: .; j_call: TRBJ1-3; v_call: TRBV4-3; d_call: .; cdr3_length: 15; cdr3_nt: TGCGCCAGCAGCCAAGATATAGTCTCTGGAAACACCATATATTTT; cdr3_aa: CASSQDIVSGNTIYF
clone_size: once; j_call: TRBJ2-7; v_call: TRBV6-4; d_call: .; cdr3_length: 17; cdr3_nt: TGTGCCAGCAGTGACCAGGAAGACCCTAGGATCTCCTACGAGCAGTACTTC; cdr3_aa: CASSDQEDPRISYEQYF
clone_size: .; j_call: TRBJ1-1; v_call: TRBV6-5; d_call: .; cdr3_length: 14; cdr3_nt: TGTGCCAGCAGCCTGAACACTGGCAAGACTGAAACTTTCTTT; cdr3_aa: CASSLNTGKTETFF
clone_size: .; j_call: TRBJ1-5; v_call: TRBV2; d_call: .; cdr3_length: 17; cdr3_nt: TGTGCCAGCAGTGTCTCGCCCACGTCGAGGGAGTATCAGCCCCAGCATTTT; cdr3_aa: CASSVSPTSREYQPQHF
clone_size: .; j_call: TRBJ2-1; v_call: TRBV20-1; d_call: .; cdr3_length: 11; cdr3_nt: TGCAGTGCTAGATTCGGCTCAGAGCAGTTCTTC; cdr3_aa: CSARFGSEQFF
clone_size: .; j_call: TRBJ2-4; v_call: TRBV6-5; d_call: TRBD1; cdr3_length: 13; cdr3_nt: TGTGCCAGCAGTTTCGACAGGGGCAACATTCAGTACTTC; cdr3_aa: CASSFDRGNIQYF
clone_size: .; j_call: TRBJ1-6; v_call: TRBV4-2; d_call: .; cdr3_length: 14; cdr3_nt: TGTGCCAGCAGCCAAGAAGGGGTAACATCACCCCTCCACTTT; cdr3_aa: CASSQEGVTSPLHF
clone_size: .; j_call: TRBJ1-5; v_call: TRBV6-6; d_call: .; cdr3_length: 11; cdr3_nt: TGTGCCAGCAGCAACAATCAGCCCCAGCATTTT; cdr3_aa: CASSNNQPQHF
clone_size: once; j_call: TRBJ1-5; v_call: TRBV7-2; d_call: .; cdr3_length: 13; cdr3_nt: TGTGCCAGCAGCCCCTCGCTCAATCAGCCCCAGCATTTT; cdr3_aa: CASSPSLNQPQHF
clone_size: .; j_call: TRBJ2-7; v_call: TRBV5-1; d_call: .; cdr3_length: 14; cdr3_nt: TGCGCCAGCAGCTTGGAGATTACAGGTTACGAGCAGTACTTC; cdr3_aa: CASSLEITGYEQYF
clone_size: few; j_call: TRBJ1-2; v_call: TRBV25-1; d_call: .; cdr3_length: 16; cdr3_nt: TGTGCCAGCAGTGGTAGGGGTGGGGGCCTGGGTTATGGCTACACCTTC; cdr3_aa: CASSGRGGGLGYGYTF
clone_size: .; j_call: TRBJ1-4; v_call: TRBV29-1; d_call: .; cdr3_length: 13; cdr3_nt: TGCAGCGTTGCGGTTGGACCGGATGAAAAACTGTTTTTT; cdr3_aa: CSVAVGPDEKLFF
clone_size: once; j_call: TRBJ1-2; v_call: TRBV6-5; d_call: .; cdr3_length: 14; cdr3_nt: TGTGCCAGCAGTCCCACTGGAACAACGGGTGGCTACACCTTC; cdr3_aa: CASSPTGTTGGYTF
clone_size: .; j_call: TRBJ1-5; v_call: TRBV7-2; d_call: .; cdr3_length: 14; cdr3_nt: TGTGCCAGCAGCATAAGCGGTAGCAATCAGCCCCAGCATTTT; cdr3_aa: CASSISGSNQPQHF
clone_size: .; j_call: TRBJ1-3; v_call: TRBV19; d_call: .; cdr3_length: 17; cdr3_nt: TGTGCCAGTAGCCCCCAGACAGGCAGGGCGGCTGGAAACACCATATATTTT; cdr3_aa: CASSPQTGRAAGNTIYF
clone_size: .; j_call: TRBJ2-5; v_call: TRBV5-8; d_call: TRBD2; cdr3_length: 15; cdr3_nt: TGTGCCAGCAGCTTGGAAGGGACTAGCTTTGAGACCCAGTACTTC; cdr3_aa: CASSLEGTSFETQYF
clone_size: .; j_call: TRBJ2-3; v_call: TRBV19; d_call: .; cdr3_length: 15; cdr3_nt: TGTGCCAGTAGTATTCGGCGGGGCCGCCCAGATACGCAGTATTTT; cdr3_aa: CASSIRRGRPDTQYF
clone_size: .; j_call: TRBJ2-2; v_call: TRBV6-5; d_call: .; cdr3_length: 12; cdr3_nt: TGTGCCAGCAGACCCTTCGCCGGGGAGCTGTTTTTT; cdr3_aa: CASRPFAGELFF
clone_size: .; j_call: TRBJ2-5; v_call: TRBV7-2; d_call: .; cdr3_length: 13; cdr3_nt: TGTGCCAGCAGCCAGCCCTGGGAGGAGACCCAGTACTTC; cdr3_aa: CASSQPWEETQYF
clone_size: .; j_call: TRBJ2-1; v_call: TRBV11-1; d_call: TRBD1; cdr3_length: 16; cdr3_nt: TGTGCCAGCAGCTTAGTGTCCCAGGGGGCCTTCAATGAGCAGTTCTTC; cdr3_aa: CASSLVSQGAFNEQFF
clone_size: once; j_call: TRBJ1-1; v_call: TRBV4-3; d_call: .; cdr3_length: 18; cdr3_nt: TGCGCCAGCAGCCAAGATCATAAGGGGTCGGCCAGGAACACTGAAGCTTTCTTT; cdr3_aa: CASSQDHKGSARNTEAFF
clone_size: few; j_call: TRBJ1-1; v_call: TRBV2; d_call: .; cdr3_length: 11; cdr3_nt: TGTGCCAGCAGTGAAAAGGGAGTTTTCCCCTTT; cdr3_aa: CASSEKGVFPF
clone_size: .; j_call: TRBJ2-3; v_call: TRBV18; d_call: .; cdr3_length: 12; cdr3_nt: TGTGCCAGCTCACCACCAGAAAATACGCAGTATTTT; cdr3_aa: CASSPPENTQYF
clone_size: few; j_call: TRBJ1-5; v_call: TRBV2; d_call: .; cdr3_length: 17; cdr3_nt: TGTGCCAGCAGTGAAAGTCTCGGGTATTGGGGCAATCAGCCCCAGCATTTT; cdr3_aa: CASSESLGYWGNQPQHF
clone_size: .; j_call: TRBJ2-3; v_call: TRBV5-4; d_call: TRBD1; cdr3_length: 15; cdr3_nt: TGTGCCAGCAGCTTGGATGGGACAGCTCGGAATACGCAGTATTTT; cdr3_aa: CASSLDGTARNTQYF
clone_size: .; j_call: TRBJ2-1; v_call: TRBV6-6; d_call: TRBD2; cdr3_length: 22; cdr3_nt: TGTGCCAGCAGTCCCGGGGGTTGGGGACTAGCGGGATCGCGTAGGCCCTACAATGAGCAGTTCTTC; cdr3_aa: CASSPGGWGLAGSRRPYNEQFF
clone_size: .; j_call: TRBJ1-1; v_call: TRBV7-2; d_call: TRBD1; cdr3_length: 15; cdr3_nt: TGTGCCAGCTTCCTAGAGGGACAGACGAACACTGAAGCTTTCTTT; cdr3_aa: CASFLEGQTNTEAFF
clone_size: .; j_call: TRBJ2-3; v_call: TRBV14; d_call: .; cdr3_length: 12; cdr3_nt: TGTGCCAGCAGCCAAGTCGCAGGCACGCAGTATTTT; cdr3_aa: CASSQVAGTQYF
clone_size: .; j_call: TRBJ2-7; v_call: TRBV7-3; d_call: .; cdr3_length: 14; cdr3_nt: TGTGCCAGCAGCCCCGGAGGGGCTGCCTACGAGCAGTACTTC; cdr3_aa: CASSPGGAAYEQYF